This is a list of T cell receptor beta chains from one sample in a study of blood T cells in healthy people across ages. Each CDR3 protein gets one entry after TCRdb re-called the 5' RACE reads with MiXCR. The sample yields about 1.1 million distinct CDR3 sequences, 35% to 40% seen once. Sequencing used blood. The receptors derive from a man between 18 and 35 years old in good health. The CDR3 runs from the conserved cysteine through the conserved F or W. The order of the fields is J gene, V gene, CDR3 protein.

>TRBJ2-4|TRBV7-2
CASSLGYGAAKNIQYF
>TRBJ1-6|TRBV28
CASSVLKRGVIGSSYNSPLHF
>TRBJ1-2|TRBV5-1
CASSPGDRYTF
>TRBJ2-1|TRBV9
CASSVGPSGSSYNELFF
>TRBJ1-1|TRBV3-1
CASSQGHMNTEAFF
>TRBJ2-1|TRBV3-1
CASSQDPAGGEQFF
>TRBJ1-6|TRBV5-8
CASSLGTGRSPLHF
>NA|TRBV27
CASSRTSALSCEQYF
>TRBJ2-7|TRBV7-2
CASSLWGKGSSYEQYF
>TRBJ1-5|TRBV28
CASEAGARSNQPQHF
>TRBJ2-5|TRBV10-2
CASSASGIQETQYF
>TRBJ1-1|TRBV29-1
CSVGVENTEAFF
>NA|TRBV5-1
CASSLAGTASYNEQYF
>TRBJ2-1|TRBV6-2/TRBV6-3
CASSYSLGTGYNEQFF
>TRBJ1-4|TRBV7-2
CASSLGQGAVTNEKLFF
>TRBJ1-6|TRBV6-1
CASRTPGLSPLHF
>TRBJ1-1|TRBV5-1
CASSREGANTEAFF
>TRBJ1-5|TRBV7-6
CASSLDYGVNQPQHF
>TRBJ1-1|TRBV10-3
CAITGDRGNTEAFF
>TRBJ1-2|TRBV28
CASSPSGQDGLRPYGYTF
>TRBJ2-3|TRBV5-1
CASSLEILGGDTQYF
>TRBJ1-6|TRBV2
CASRARGQLTSPLHF
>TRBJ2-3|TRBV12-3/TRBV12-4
CASGAGGPDTQYF
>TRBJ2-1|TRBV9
CASSDLGGGSSYNEQFF
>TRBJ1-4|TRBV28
CASTGTGINRYEKLFF
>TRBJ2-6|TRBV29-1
CSVERPGSPGANVLTF
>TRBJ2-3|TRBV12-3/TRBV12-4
CASSRPGPSADTQYF
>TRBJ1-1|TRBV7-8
CASSLNPGQGYEAFF
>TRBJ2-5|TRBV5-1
CASLPGGSYNEQYF